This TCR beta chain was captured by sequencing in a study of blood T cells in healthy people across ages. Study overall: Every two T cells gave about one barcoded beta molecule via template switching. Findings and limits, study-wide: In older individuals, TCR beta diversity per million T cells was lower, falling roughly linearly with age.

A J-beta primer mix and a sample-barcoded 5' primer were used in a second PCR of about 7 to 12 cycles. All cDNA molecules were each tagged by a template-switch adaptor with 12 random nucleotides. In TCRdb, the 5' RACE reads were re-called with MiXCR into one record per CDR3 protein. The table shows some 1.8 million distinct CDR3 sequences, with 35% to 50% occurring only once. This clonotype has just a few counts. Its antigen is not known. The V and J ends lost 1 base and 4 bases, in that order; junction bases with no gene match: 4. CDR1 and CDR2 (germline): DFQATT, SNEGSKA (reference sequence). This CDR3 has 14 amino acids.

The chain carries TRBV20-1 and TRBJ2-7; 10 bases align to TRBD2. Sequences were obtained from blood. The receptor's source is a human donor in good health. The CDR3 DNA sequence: TGCAGTGCTAGAGTAGCGGGGGGTGCGTACGAGCAGTACTTC. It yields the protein CSARVAGGAYEQYF.